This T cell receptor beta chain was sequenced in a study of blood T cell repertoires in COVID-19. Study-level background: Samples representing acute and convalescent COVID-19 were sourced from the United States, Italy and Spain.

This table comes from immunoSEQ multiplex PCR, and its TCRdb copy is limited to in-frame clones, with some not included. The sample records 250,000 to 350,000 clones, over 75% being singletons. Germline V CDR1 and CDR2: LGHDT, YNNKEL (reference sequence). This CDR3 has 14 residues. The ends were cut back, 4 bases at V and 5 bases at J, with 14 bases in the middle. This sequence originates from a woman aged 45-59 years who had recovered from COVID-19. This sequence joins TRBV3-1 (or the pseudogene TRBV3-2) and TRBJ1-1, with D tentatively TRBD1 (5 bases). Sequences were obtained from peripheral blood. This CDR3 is CASSLASRATEAFF. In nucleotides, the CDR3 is TGTGCCAGCAGCCTGGCAAGCAGGGCAACTGAAGCTTTCTTT.